This entry describes one T cell receptor beta chain. Its antigen is still unknown. The sample is drawn from a study of graft-versus-host responses after intestinal transplantation. Study overall: Anti-thymocyte globulin served as induction for all recipients, who then took tacrolimus and steroids for approximately three years. General observations from the study: Circulating GvH clones peaking coincided with falling HvG clones soon after transplant. Elevated graft-versus-host to host-versus-graft clonal ratios in allografts were recorded for patients with graft-donor T cell macrochimerism. In recipient marrow, GvH clones were found, and some appeared first in ileum or blood.

Here immunoSEQ multiplex PCR was the method, and the copy in TCRdb shows in-frame clones only, minus some. The profile covers roughly 100,000 clones, with more than 85% appearing a single time and 1.2% taken by the ten largest. The germline CDR1 and CDR2 sequences are LNHDA and SQIVND (reference sequence). V lost 8 bases and J lost 6, with 23 bases in between. The CDR3 has 16 amino acids. This sequence was found in a human donor who received an intestinal transplant. This specimen consisted of unstimulated CD8+ T cells sorted from spleen or lymph node cells, obtained before intestinal transplant. V usage is TRBV19 and J usage is TRBJ1-5, with D perhaps TRBD1 (6 bases). The CDR3 coding sequence is TGTGCCAGTTTCGGTTTTGGGGGCCAGGGGCCTCAGCCCCAGCATTTT. This sequence encodes CASFGFGGQGPQPQHF.